The present T cell receptor beta chain was sequenced within a study of immune cell composition in non-small cell lung cancer. CDR1 and CDR2 (germline): SGHNT, YYREEE (reference sequence). The J segment lost 6 bases and the V segment lost 3 bases, leaving 11 bases of the junction unmatched. The CDR3 contains 16 residues. The method was immunoSEQ multiplex PCR; TCRdb's version includes in-frame clones alone and lacks a portion of them. Here the sample spans about 4,900 clones, roughly four fifths being singletons. This TCR derives from a human donor with non-small cell lung cancer. Source material: lung tumor tissue. The chain employs TRBV5-4 and TRBJ2-3, with 9 bases matching TRBD2. The CDR3 reads CASSWGGGRAHDTQYF. The DNA for the CDR3 is TGTGCCAGCAGCTGGGGCGGCGGGAGGGCACATGATACGCAGTATTTT.